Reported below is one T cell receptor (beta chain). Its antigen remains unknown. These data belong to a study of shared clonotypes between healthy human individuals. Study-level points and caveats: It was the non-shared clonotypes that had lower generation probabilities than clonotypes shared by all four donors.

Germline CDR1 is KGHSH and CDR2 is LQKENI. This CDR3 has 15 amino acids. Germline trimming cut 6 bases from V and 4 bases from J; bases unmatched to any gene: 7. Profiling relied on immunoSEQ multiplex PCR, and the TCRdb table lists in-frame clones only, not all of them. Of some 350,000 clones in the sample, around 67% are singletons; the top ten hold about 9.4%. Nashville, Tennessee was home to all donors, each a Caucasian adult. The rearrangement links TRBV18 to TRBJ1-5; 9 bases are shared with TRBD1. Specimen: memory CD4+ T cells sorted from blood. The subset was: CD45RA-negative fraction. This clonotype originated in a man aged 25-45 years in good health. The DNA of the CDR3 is TGTGCCAGCTCCCTCGGGACAGGGAGGAATCAGCCCCAGCATTTT. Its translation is CASSLGTGRNQPQHF.